This TCR beta chain was documented in a study of identical twins. In regard to this clonotype: What it binds is not known.

The trim removed 4 bases at V and 4 bases at J, leaving 4 bases unmatched. CDR1 SGHTA and CDR2 FQGNSA come from the germline V gene. The CDR3 consists of 16 residues. Study-wide results and caveats: Carriage of fewer insertions was seen in abundant cord blood beta clonotypes, whereas memory repertoires showed none.

TCRdb used MiXCR to reprocess the 5' RACE reads, holding one entry per CDR3 protein. The sample carries approximately 620,000 distinct CDR3 sequences, over 8.5% recorded once. The same sample was also studied in work on yellow fever vaccine responses in identical twins. That report notes: Twins' vaccine T cell responses were reported to seem partly convergent and partly personalized.

This sequence originates from a woman in her late teens or twenties in good health. Sequences were obtained from PBMCs. The rearrangement uses TRBV7-2 and TRBJ2-1; 13 nucleotides agree with TRBD2. The CDR3 region has the DNA TGTGCCAGCAGCTCCACTAGCGGGGGGGAATACAATGAGCAGTTCTTC. Protein sequence: CASSSTSGGEYNEQFF.